These 29 T cell receptor beta chains originate from one sample sequenced in a study of T cell repertoires in cytomegalovirus infection. TCRdb recomputed calls from the reads with MiXCR, one row per CDR3 protein. The sample holds hundreds of thousands of distinct CDR3 sequences; about a third are singletons and the top ten take roughly 13%. Sample: PBMCs. These receptors were collected from a human donor in good health (CMV status not recorded). Some clones in this sample may be carry-over from other donors' samples.

The chain couples TRBV12-3 or TRBV12-4 to TRBJ1-1; weak D call: TRBD1 (5 bases). V lost 9 bases to trimming and J lost 5 bases, with 16 bases between them. The CDR3 is 13 amino acids. CDR3 region: CASKAQGLTEAFF. CDR3 DNA: TGTGCCAGTAAAGCCCAGGGCTTGACTGAAGCTTTCTTT.

The rearrangement joins TRBV5-1 to TRBJ2-3; TRBD1 matches 12 bases. The CDR3 loop spans 18 amino acids. Germline trimming cut 0 bases from V and 4 bases from J; bases unmatched to any gene: 9. Looked up from germline, CDR1 is SGHRS and CDR2 is YFSETQ. In DNA, the CDR3 is TGCGCCAGCAGCTTGGCCGGGACAGGGGGCTTGCTTCCAGATACGCAGTATTTT. Amino acid sequence: CASSLAGTGGLLPDTQYF.

Regarding this clonotype: This CDR3 is missing its conserved last phenylalanine or tryptophan, likely due to a read error. The chain joins TRBV6-2 or TRBV6-3 to TRBJ2-2; maybe TRBD2 (5 bases). CDR3 length: 15 amino acids. Germline CDR1 and CDR2: MNHEY and SVGEGT. Here the CDR3 reads CASISPGPNTGDLFS. As DNA, the CDR3 is TGTGCCAGCATAAGTCCCGGGCCCAACACCGGGGATCTGTTTTCT.

This clonotype was counted only a few times. The chain employs TRBV12-3 or TRBV12-4 and TRBJ2-1; TRBD1 might be the D (5 bases). The CDR3 consists of 15 residues. With 3 bases removed from V and 3 bases from J, the gap between germline ends came to 12 bases. The CDR3 DNA reads as TGTGCCAGCAGTTTCGCCCAGGGCAGCTACAATGAGCAGTTCTTC. Translation: CASSFAQGSYNEQFF.

The chain combines TRBV6-5 with TRBJ2-3; TRBD2 aligns across 9 bases. The V gene end was trimmed by 0 bases and the J gene end by 1 base; junction bases not matched to a gene: 5. This CDR3 has 17 amino acids. From germline, CDR1 is MNHEY and CDR2 SVGAGI. DNA for the CDR3: TGTGCCAGCAGTTACTCGAGGGTAGCGGGGGGCACAGATACGCAGTATTTT. Translation: CASSYSRVAGGTDTQYF.

As to this clonotype: At one end, the junction sequence differs from germline, possibly due to a read error. The rearrangement uses TRBV6-2 or TRBV6-3 and TRBJ1-4; D uncertain. The CDR3 contains 14 residues. The germline V gene has CDR1 MNHEY and CDR2 SVGEGT. As DNA, the CDR3 is TGTTCCAGCAGTTACTCCTCTCTTGGTGTTGAACTGTTTTTT. Encoded protein: CSSSYSSLGVELFF.

The sample holds many counts of this clonotype. The chain uses TRBV7-2 and TRBJ2-7, with 8 bases lining up with TRBD1. Losses at the gene ends were 5 bases for V and 4 bases for J; bases not matched to a gene: 4. The CDR3 is 13 amino acids. Germline CDR1 reads SGHTA; CDR2 reads FQGNSA. CDR3 nucleotides: TGTGCCAGCAGCACGGACAGGGAATACGAGCAGTACTTC. Protein: CASSTDREYEQYF.

This chain joins TRBV6-5 and TRBJ2-7; D uncertain. CDR3 size: 15 residues. The ends were cut back, 5 bases at V and 0 bases at J, with 14 bases in the middle. Looked up from germline, CDR1 is MNHEY and CDR2 is SVGAGI. The CDR3 reads CASSLTTYSSYEQYF. The CDR3 coding sequence is TGTGCCAGCAGTCTAACGACCTACAGCTCCTACGAGCAGTACTTC.

In this sample, this clonotype turned up once. Germline and junction disagree at one end, which may indicate a read error. The chain combines TRBV6-5 with TRBJ1-1; D may be TRBD1 (5 bases). Germline V gene data show CDR1 as MNHEY and CDR2 as SVGAGI. This CDR3 has 14 amino acids. The CDR3 DNA reads as TGTTCCAGCAGTTATAAGGGGTTTATTGCTGAAGCCTTCTTT. Translating gives CSSSYKGFIAEAFF.

The gene calls are TRBV27 and TRBJ2-7, with 10 positions matching TRBD1. There are 17 residues in the CDR3. The V segment lost 6 bases and the J segment 3 bases; nucleotides outside the gene matches: 14. The V gene's germline CDR1 is MNHEY and CDR2 SMNVEV (reference sequence). CDR3 amino acids: CASSSVETGGAYYEQYF. The CDR3 DNA follows: TGTGCCAGCAGCTCTGTCGAGACAGGGGGCGCCTACTACGAGCAGTACTTC.

Comment on this clonotype: Its ends do not fully match the called genes, so a read error is possible. The J gene is TRBJ1-1, the V gene TRBV7-8; the match to TRBD1 covers 9 bases. Germline CDR1 is SGHVS and CDR2 is FQNEAQ. The CDR3 covers 13 residues. The CDR3 coding sequence is TGTGCCAGCATCTCGGACAGGGGAACTGAAGCGTGCTTT. The encoded protein is CASISDRGTEACF.

Concerning this clonotype: Given a much more abundant clone one base away, this may be a read error. The chain employs TRBV12-3 or TRBV12-4 and TRBJ1-1; no reliable D call. The CDR3 consists of 15 residues. CDR3 protein: CASILASELNTEAFF. The CDR3 bases are TGTGCCAGCATTTTAGCGAGTGAATTGAACACTGAAGCTTTCTTT.

This clonotype has at least ten counts. This chain links TRBV7-6 with TRBJ2-5; D possibly corresponds to TRBD1 (6 bases). This CDR3 has 15 residues. Germline CDR1 and CDR2: SGHVS and FNYEAQ. V was pared by 3 bases and J by 3 bases, with 14 bases between. The CDR3, as DNA: TGTGCCAGCAGCTTTGGAAACGGACAGAAAGAGACCCAGTACTTC. This codes for CASSFGNGQKETQYF. The entire variable domain, with the rest obtained from reference TRBV7-6 and TRBJ2-5, is as follows: GAGVSQSPRYKVTKRGQDVALRCDPISGHVSLYWYRQALGQGPEFLTYFNYEAQQDKSGLPNDRFSAERPEGSISTLTIQRTEQRDSAMYRCASSFGNGQKETQYFGPGTRLLVL.

CDR3 DNA: TGTGCCAGCAGCTTGGTTACTAGCGGGGCTGAGACCCAGTACTTC. This gives the protein CASSLVTSGAETQYF. This chain joins TRBV7-9 and TRBJ2-5; 10 bases agree with TRBD2. V shed 3 bases, J shed 5 bases, and the junction held 6 bases outside the gene matches. The CDR3 has 15 amino acids. The germline V gene encodes CDR1 SEHNR and CDR2 FQNEAQ (reference sequence).

The chain carries TRBV5-1 and TRBJ2-2, with D uncertain. There are 12 residues in the CDR3. V was trimmed by 4 bases and J by 6 bases, leaving 7 bases between them. CDR1 is SGHRS, CDR2 YFSETQ, per germline. The CDR3 nucleotides read TGCGCCAGCAGCGGACCGTCCGGGGAGCTGTTTTTT. Translated, it gives CASSGPSGELFF.

The table lists this clonotype with a count of one. The chain has TRBV5-6 and TRBJ1-2; 8 bases agree with TRBD1. In germline, CDR1 is SGHDT, CDR2 YYEEEE. V lost 4 bases, J lost 7 bases, and 15 bases stayed unmatched. CDR3 length: 16 amino acids. The CDR3 spells CASSPTAGGRASGYTF. The DNA for the CDR3 is TGTGCCAGCAGCCCAACCGCAGGGGGCAGGGCTTCTGGCTACACCTTC. Combining the CDR3 with reference TRBV5-6 and TRBJ1-2 gives the whole variable domain DAGVTQSPTHLIKTRGQQVTLRCSPKSGHDTVSWYQQALGQGPQFIFQYYEEEERQRGNFPDRFSGHQFPNYSSELNVNALLLGDSALYLCASSPTAGGRASGYTFGSGTRLTVV.

The sample holds many counts of this clonotype. The chain employs TRBV7-2 and TRBJ1-1; 8 nucleotides agree with TRBD1. V lost 2 bases, J lost 7 bases, and 3 bases stayed unmatched. This CDR3 comprises 13 residues. Per the germline V gene, CDR1 is SGHTA and CDR2 is FQGNSA. CDR3 region: CASSLSGGGEAFF. The CDR3 DNA follows: TGTGCCAGCAGCTTATCAGGGGGCGGTGAAGCTTTCTTT.

This clonotype was seen repeatedly, ten times or more. CDR3 DNA sequence: TGCGCCAGCAGCCAAAGTACGGGGTCCTACGAGCAGTACTTC. Protein sequence: CASSQSTGSYEQYF. The J gene is TRBJ2-7, the V gene TRBV4-1, with a weak D call TRBD2 (5 bases). The V gene lost 2 bases and the J gene lost 1 base, with 9 bases spanning the gap. The germline CDR1 and CDR2 sequences are MGHRA and YSYEKL. This CDR3 is 14 amino acids long.

V usage is TRBV19 and J usage is TRBJ1-2; TRBD1 is a possible D gene (6 bases). In germline, CDR1 is LNHDA, CDR2 SQIVND (reference sequence). This CDR3 has 14 residues. With 5 bases removed from V and 0 bases from J, the gap between germline ends came to 10 bases. The CDR3 nucleotides read TGTGCCAGTAGTCCCTCAGGGGCTAACTATGGCTACACCTTC. It is translated as CASSPSGANYGYTF.

Ten or more counts support this clonotype. This rearrangement joins TRBV7-2 to TRBJ1-3; D is undetermined. The germline gives CDR1 SGHTA, CDR2 FQGNSA. V was trimmed by 1 base and J by 5 bases, leaving 9 bases between them. The CDR3 runs 14 residues. CDR3 DNA: TGTGCCAGCAGCTTAGGGGGAAGAAGAAACACCATATATTTT. Translation gives CASSLGGRRNTIYF.

The genes are TRBV20-1 and TRBJ2-7; D tentatively reads TRBD1 or TRBD2 (5 bases each). V was pared by 0 bases and J by 0 bases, with 9 bases between. Germline V CDR1 and CDR2: DFQATT, SNEGSKA (reference sequence). CDR3 length equals 14 residues. The CDR3 spells CSARDPGRSYEQYF. In DNA, the CDR3 is TGCAGTGCTAGAGATCCGGGACGCTCCTACGAGCAGTACTTC.

V and J are TRBV25-1 and TRBJ1-5; D unclear. The length of the CDR3 is 13 residues. Germline CDR1 and CDR2: MGHDK and SYGVNS. Trimming left V 4 bases short and J 6 bases short, with 10 bases between. CDR3 nucleotide sequence: TGTGCCAGCAGTGGGGTAGGTTTTCAGCCCCAGCATTTT. Encoded protein: CASSGVGFQPQHF.

This clonotype was observed a handful of times. CDR3 residues: CASSPAGANTYEQYF. CDR3 in DNA: TGCGCCAGCAGCCCGGCCGGGGCGAACACCTACGAGCAGTACTTC. This rearrangement joins TRBV4-1 to TRBJ2-7; either TRBD1 or TRBD2 may supply D (5 bases each). V lost 4 bases to trimming and J lost 2 bases, with 15 bases between them. Germline values: CDR1 MGHRA, CDR2 YSYEKL. CDR3 length equals 15 residues.

This clonotype was picked up a small number of times. The rearrangement links TRBV6-2 or TRBV6-3 to TRBJ2-1, with 16 bases fitting TRBD2. The CDR3 sequence is 18 residues long. Germline V gene data show CDR1 as MNHEY and CDR2 as SVGEGT. With 2 bases clipped from V and 7 bases from J, the junction kept 8 bases outside the gene matches. The CDR3 reads CASSYLGTSGGARNEQFF. The CDR3 nucleotides are TGTGCCAGCAGTTACCTCGGGACTAGCGGGGGGGCTAGGAATGAGCAGTTCTTC.

About this clonotype: A single base separates this from a much larger clone, so it may be a read error. The rearrangement links TRBV7-6 to TRBJ2-5; D is ambiguous. V lost 1 base, J lost 5 bases, and 8 bases lay in between. Germline assignment: CDR1 SGHVS and CDR2 FNYEAQ. The CDR3 loop spans 13 amino acids. The CDR3 spells CASSLDISETQYF. CDR3 nucleotides: TGTGCCAGCAGCTTAGACATTAGTGAGACCCAGTACTTC.

This clonotype occurred a few times. V and J are TRBV28 and TRBJ1-2; D may be TRBD1 (6 bases). The CDR3 spans 14 residues. Trimming took off 5 bases at V and 12 bases at J, with 22 bases between the two ends. Germline V CDR1 and CDR2: MDHEN, SYDVKM. In DNA, the CDR3 is TGTGCCAGCAGTCTATCCACCTCCAGTCCAGGGGACACCTTC. Its translation is CASSLSTSSPGDTF.

The genes are TRBV4-2 and TRBJ2-1; weak D call: TRBD2 (5 bases). Looked up from germline, CDR1 is LGHNA and CDR2 is YNFKEQ. Trimming removed 2 bases from V and 8 bases from J, with 19 bases in between. The CDR3 extends over 16 amino acids. CDR3 DNA sequence: TGTGCCAGCAGCCAAAATCACCTCACTAGAGAGGATGAGCAGTTCTTC. As protein: CASSQNHLTREDEQFF.

The V call is TRBV6-2 or TRBV6-3, the J call TRBJ2-3, with D possibly matching TRBD1 (6 bases). V was clipped by 6 bases and J by 5 bases, with 15 bases between them. The CDR3 loop spans 14 amino acids. The germline CDR1 and CDR2 sequences are MNHEY and SVGEGT. The CDR3 loop reads CASRSTGRGDTQYF. The CDR3 nucleotides are TGTGCCAGCAGATCTACAGGGAGAGGAGATACGCAGTATTTT.

This clonotype was picked up a small number of times. This chain uses TRBV7-8 with TRBJ2-7, with 8 bases that match TRBD2. The CDR3 length is 16 residues. Germline V gives CDR1 SGHVS, CDR2 FQNEAQ. Unmatched junction bases numbered 11, after V lost 4 bases and J lost 3 bases. The DNA for the CDR3 is TGTGCCAGCAGCTCTATCGTGGGACTAGTAAGCTACGAGCAGTACTTC. It specifies CASSSIVGLVSYEQYF.